This entry is about one TCR beta chain. What it binds is unknown. This entry belongs to a study of vaccination effects on CD4 cells after COVID-19. Overall study findings and caveats: Just 1 of 255 vaccine-induced clones in healthy recipients was cross-reactive. Missing from the study were early post-infection timepoints, and its convalescent patients were few.

The method was immunoSEQ multiplex PCR; TCRdb's version includes in-frame clones alone and lacks a portion of them. The table shows 20,000 to 25,000 clones, with 73% occurring only once. Ahead of sequencing, the ViraFEST assay grew antigen-specific CD4+ T cells using viral peptide pools. Between days 9 and 11 of culture, CD4+ T cells were separated out. Nucleocapsid antibody tests were negative, and the vaccine recipients had no prior SARS-CoV-2 infection. The sequencing used CD4+ T cells from PBMCs cultured with HCoV-NL63 spike peptides, collected before COVID-19 vaccination. The clonotype originates from a human donor who received a COVID-19 vaccine.

In nucleotides, the CDR3 is TGTGCCAGCAGCCCAGGGGGGACAGCGGCTTTCTTT. Protein: CASSPGGTAAFF. The chain uses TRBV14 and TRBJ1-1, with TRBD1 identical over 7 bases. Losses at the gene ends were 4 bases for V and 11 bases for J; bases not matched to a gene: 7. The CDR3 consists of 12 residues. Germline V gene data show CDR1 as SGHDN and CDR2 as FVKESK.